A single sample gave rise to the 30 T cell receptor beta chains below, sequenced in a study of blood T cell repertoires in COVID-19. Sequencing used immunoSEQ multiplex PCR; TCRdb keeps in-frame clones, though not all of them. The profile shows some 60,000 clones, 80% to 95% of them singletons. The sample comprised peripheral blood. The source of these receptors is a human donor in a cohort sampled during active COVID-19.

This clone occurred once. This chain joins TRBV6-6 and TRBJ2-2, with 9 bases fitting TRBD1. There are 15 residues in the CDR3. After removal of 6 bases from V and 3 bases from J, the junction contained 5 bases not matched to a gene. The germline CDR1 and CDR2 sequences are MNHNY and SVGAGI (reference sequence). This chain's CDR3 is CASRPRQGDTGELFF. The CDR3 DNA reads TGTGCCAGCAGACCCCGACAGGGGGACACCGGGGAGCTGTTTTTT.

The chain joins TRBV3-1 (or the pseudogene TRBV3-2) to TRBJ1-2; no definite D call. The CDR3 runs to 11 residues. Trimming removed 9 bases at V and 3 bases at J, with 8 bases between. From germline, CDR1 is LGHDT and CDR2 YNNKEL (reference sequence). As DNA, the CDR3 is TGTGCCAGTTCTACGGACTATGGCTACACCTTC. This encodes CASSTDYGYTF.

The chain combines TRBV19 with TRBJ2-1; D not certain. This CDR3 spans 15 amino acids. Germline CDR1 and CDR2: LNHDA and SQIVND (reference sequence). Trimming left V 5 bases short and J 0 bases short, with 11 bases between. For the CDR3, the DNA is TGTGCCAGTAGTCTCGATTTGAGCTCCTACAATGAGCAGTTCTTC. Protein sequence: CASSLDLSSYNEQFF.

The V and J genes are TRBV4-3 and TRBJ1-3; the D gene is possibly TRBD1 (6 bases). The CDR3 is 15 amino acids. Trimming pared 1 base from V and 2 bases from J, leaving 9 bases between. Germline assignment: CDR1 LGHNA and CDR2 YSLEER. The CDR3 is CASSQGPGAGNTIYF. The CDR3 DNA reads TGCGCCAGCAGCCAAGGACCAGGGGCTGGAAACACCATATATTTT.

The chain recombines TRBV6-5 with TRBJ1-1; no firm D call. V was shortened by 8 bases and J by 3 bases, with 10 bases between the two germline ends. Germline V gene lookup returns CDR1 MNHEY and CDR2 SVGAGI. This CDR3 is built from 12 residues. The CDR3: CASRTPDTEAFF. Written as DNA, the CDR3 is TGTGCCAGCCGAACCCCGGACACTGAAGCTTTCTTT.

This chain uses TRBV4-3 with TRBJ2-7; D uncertain. Trimming shortened V by 0 bases and J by 2 bases, and 11 bases separated the two germline ends. The CDR3 is made up of 15 amino acids. The germline V gene has CDR1 LGHNA and CDR2 YSLEER. CDR3 in amino acids: CASSQDIRKPYEQYF. The CDR3 DNA sequence: TGCGCCAGCAGCCAAGATATCCGTAAGCCCTACGAGCAGTACTTC.

V is TRBV2 and J is TRBJ2-3; 7 nucleotides align to TRBD2. After removal of 7 bases from V and 0 bases from J, the junction contained 7 bases not matched to a gene. The CDR3 is 15 residues long. Germline CDR1 reads SNHLY; CDR2 reads FYNNEI. CDR3 sequence reads: CASMGGLWSTDTQYF. CDR3 sequence (DNA): TGTGCCAGCATGGGGGGACTATGGAGCACAGATACGCAGTATTTT. Filled out from reference TRBV2 and TRBJ2-3, the complete variable domain reads EPEVTQTPSHQVTQMGQEVILRCVPISNHLYFYWYRQILGQKVEFLVSFYNNEISEKSEIFDDQFSVERPDGSNFTLKIRSTKLEDSAMYFCASMGGLWSTDTQYFGPGTRLTVL.

This clone was observed a single time. The chain is built from TRBV28 and TRBJ2-3; 8 bases fit TRBD1. CDR3 size: 13 residues. The junction had 4 bases not matched to a gene; V was cut back by 5 bases and J by 6 bases. Germline loops: CDR1 MDHEN, CDR2 SYDVKM. This CDR3 reads CASSPRQGDTQYF. The CDR3 DNA reads TGTGCCAGCAGTCCGCGACAGGGGGATACGCAGTATTTT.

The count of this clone is one. This chain links TRBV7-3 with TRBJ2-6; D remains ambiguous. CDR3 length: 13 amino acids. V shed 6 bases and J shed 1 base, with 4 bases lying between them. The germline V gene encodes CDR1 SGHTA and CDR2 FQGTGA. In DNA, the CDR3 is TGTGCCAGCAGACAGTCTGGGGCCAACGTCCTGACTTTC. Translating gives CASRQSGANVLTF.

The J gene is TRBJ1-3, the V gene TRBV28; TRBD1 is a possible D gene (6 bases). This CDR3 contains 13 residues. The germline CDR1 and CDR2 sequences are MDHEN and SYDVKM. The germline V and J ends were trimmed by 8 bases and 3 bases, with 11 bases remaining between them. CDR3 sequence reads: CASCGGYGNTIYF. The CDR3 DNA reads TGTGCCAGCTGCGGGGGCTATGGAAACACCATATATTTT.

The V and J genes are TRBV5-1 and TRBJ2-2; perhaps TRBD2 as D (6 bases). Germline V CDR1 and CDR2: SGHRS, YFSETQ. CDR3 length: 18 amino acids. Deletions cut 1 base from V and 2 bases from J, with 18 bases between. CDR3 sequence (DNA): TGCGCCAGCAGCTTGCTCCCCCAAGGGAGGCGTAACACCGGGGAGCTGTTTTTT. This translates into CASSLLPQGRRNTGELFF.

The V and J genes are TRBV7-9 and TRBJ1-3, with D uncertain. Germline V gene lookup returns CDR1 SEHNR and CDR2 FQNEAQ (reference sequence). Trimming left V 6 bases short and J 7 bases short, with 7 bases between. This CDR3 contains 11 residues. The CDR3 spells CASRVGNTIYF. The CDR3 DNA is TGTGCCAGCAGGGTCGGGAACACCATATATTTT.

The rearrangement joins TRBV7-9 to TRBJ1-4; 8 bases align to TRBD1. Germline loops: CDR1 SEHNR, CDR2 FQNEAQ (reference sequence). This CDR3 region has 16 residues. V was pared by 5 bases and J by 7 bases, with 12 bases of the junction left unmatched. CDR3 sequence (DNA): TGTGCCAGCAGCCCCGGACAGGGTTTCGTCTCTGAAAAACTGTTTTTT. Its translation: CASSPGQGFVSEKLFF.

This clone was counted a few times. V gene TRBV19 combines with J gene TRBJ1-5, with TRBD1 identical over 9 bases. The V gene's germline CDR1 is LNHDA and CDR2 SQIVND (reference sequence). After removal of 5 bases from V and 4 bases from J, the junction contained 0 bases not matched to a gene. CDR3 size: 13 residues. CDR3 in amino acids: CASSDRGNQPQHF. CDR3 DNA: TGTGCCAGTAGTGACAGGGGGAATCAGCCCCAGCATTTT.

This clone was recorded once. This rearrangement joins TRBV19 to TRBJ1-5; 7 bases fit TRBD1. CDR1 and CDR2 (germline): LNHDA, SQIVND (reference sequence). Trimming at V came to 1 base and at J to 4 bases, leaving 7 bases not matched to a gene. This CDR3 has 16 residues. CDR3 nucleotides: TGTGCCAGTAGTATAGGTAGAAGGGGGCATAATCAGCCCCAGCATTTT. Translating it yields CASSIGRRGHNQPQHF.

The chain uses TRBV6-1 and TRBJ2-1, with a tentative D call TRBD1 (5 bases). The CDR3 consists of 14 residues. Germline V lookup: CDR1 MNHNS, CDR2 SASEGT. The V gene lost 2 bases and the J gene lost 9 bases, with 14 bases spanning the gap. This chain's CDR3 is CASSETQSRGEQFF. The CDR3 nucleotides read TGTGCCAGCAGTGAAACCCAATCAAGGGGTGAGCAGTTCTTC.

The V and J genes are TRBV4-2 and TRBJ2-2, with no clear D. Trimming left V 2 bases short and J 8 bases short, with 12 bases between. This CDR3 has 14 residues. Germline V CDR1 and CDR2: LGHNA, YNFKEQ. The CDR3 nucleotides are TGTGCCAGCAGCCAAAACGGCGAGGCAGGGGAGCTGTTTTTT. This gives the protein CASSQNGEAGELFF.

The chain joins TRBV5-8 to TRBJ1-3; TRBD1 is a possible D gene (5 bases). V gave up 4 bases and J gave up 0 bases, with 14 bases separating them. CDR1 and CDR2 (germline): SGHTS, YDEGEE. The CDR3 has 16 amino acids. The CDR3 region is CASSIRQSHSGNTIYF. The CDR3 bases are TGTGCCAGCAGCATAAGACAGTCCCACTCTGGAAACACCATATATTTT.

This chain connects TRBV5-4 to TRBJ1-1; D not certain. Germline V gives CDR1 SGHNT, CDR2 YYREEE (reference sequence). The V and J ends lost 0 bases and 0 bases respectively, with 9 bases between them. CDR3 size: 15 residues. This CDR3 reads CASSLDAVMNTEAFF. CDR3 bases: TGTGCCAGCAGCTTGGATGCAGTTATGAACACTGAAGCTTTCTTT.

V and J are TRBV5-5 and TRBJ1-4; tentative D call: TRBD1 (6 bases). The CDR3 consists of 15 residues. Trimming took 4 bases from V and 0 from J, leaving 10 bases between them. CDR1 is SGHKS, CDR2 YYEKEE, per germline (reference sequence). For the CDR3, the DNA is TGTGCCAGCAGCCACAGGGATGCAACTAATGAAAAACTGTTTTTT. Its protein is CASSHRDATNEKLFF.

This clone turned up a few times. The chain carries TRBV7-6 and TRBJ2-7, with D perhaps TRBD2 (5 bases). Germline lookup yields CDR1 SGHVS and CDR2 FNYEAQ. V lost 2 bases to trimming and J lost 1 base, with 18 bases between them. The CDR3 consists of 17 residues. The CDR3 region has the DNA TGTGCCAGCAGCTTAATGGCGAGGGCGGGTTTTTCCTACGAGCAGTACTTC. Its protein product is CASSLMARAGFSYEQYF.

V gene TRBV28 combines with J gene TRBJ2-7, with 8 bases aligning to TRBD2. The CDR3 has 12 residues. Per the germline V gene, CDR1 is MDHEN and CDR2 is SYDVKM. Trimming took 3 bases from V and 6 from J; bases not matched to a gene: 1. Written as DNA, the CDR3 is TGTGCCAGCAGTTTCGGGAGGGTCGAGCAGTACTTC. Translation gives CASSFGRVEQYF.

This clone was seen a handful of times. The J gene is TRBJ1-1, the V gene TRBV7-9; D ambiguous. This CDR3 comprises 14 residues. The V end was cut by 1 base, the J end by 6 bases, with 12 bases between. CDR1 and CDR2 (germline): SEHNR, FQNEAQ (reference sequence). CDR3 amino acids: CASSLVAGIPEAFF. The CDR3 nucleotides are TGTGCCAGCAGCTTAGTAGCCGGAATCCCTGAAGCTTTCTTT.

The CDR3 bases are TGTGCCTGGAACCCGGGTTCGGATACGCAGTATTTT. Translating it yields CAWNPGSDTQYF. This chain uses TRBV30 with TRBJ2-3, with unresolved D. Trimming removed 4 bases at V and 6 bases at J, with 11 bases between. Germline CDR1 GTSNPN, CDR2 SVGIG (reference sequence). The CDR3 has 12 amino acids.

V is TRBV21-1 and J is TRBJ2-7; the D call TRBD1 from the table was never checked on the DNA. TRBV21-1 is recorded as a pseudogene. This CDR3 is 16 amino acids long. The CDR3: CASTQSPGQGAYEQYF. DNA of the CDR3: TGTGCCAGCACCCAAAGCCCGGGACAGGGTGCCTACGAGCAGTACTTC.

The chain has TRBV7-8 and TRBJ1-1, with D maybe TRBD1 (5 bases). CDR3 length: 15 amino acids. The V gene lost 5 bases and the J gene lost 4 bases, with 17 bases spanning the gap. Germline V gene lookup returns CDR1 SGHVS and CDR2 FQNEAQ. In DNA, the CDR3 is TGTGCCAGCAGCCTGCGGGGGGGGTTGGTCACTGAAGCTTTCTTT. Its translation is CASSLRGGLVTEAFF. Full variable domain (remainder filled in from reference TRBV7-8 and TRBJ1-1): GAGVSQSPRYKVAKRGQDVALRCDPISGHVSLFWYQQALGQGPEFLTYFQNEAQLDKSGLPSDRFFAERPEGSVSTLKIQRTQQEDSAVYLCASSLRGGLVTEAFFGQGTRLTVV.

This chain uses TRBV9 with TRBJ2-3, with 10 nucleotides matching TRBD2. The CDR3 contains 17 residues. Germline-derived CDR1 and CDR2 are SGDLS and YYNGEE. Trimming at V came to 1 base and at J to 1 base, leaving 6 bases not matched to a gene. Here the CDR3 reads CASSVSSGRGRTDTQYF. CDR3 coding DNA: TGTGCCAGCAGCGTAAGCAGCGGGAGGGGCCGCACAGATACGCAGTATTTT.

CDR3 residues: CASGLRTGGGTGELFF. The CDR3 DNA follows: TGTGCCAGCGGACTAAGGACAGGGGGAGGTACCGGGGAGCTGTTTTTT. J is TRBJ2-2 and V is TRBV27; the match to TRBD1 covers 10 bases. V shed 8 bases and J 5 bases; nucleotides not matched to a gene: 11. Per the germline V gene, CDR1 is MNHEY and CDR2 is SMNVEV (reference sequence). The CDR3 spans 16 residues.

The chain recombines TRBV28 with TRBJ2-1; TRBD2 matches 7 bases. The CDR3 loop spans 13 amino acids. Germline V gives CDR1 MDHEN, CDR2 SYDVKM. The junction had 9 bases not matched to a gene; V was cut back by 5 bases and J by 11 bases. This chain's CDR3 is CASSPHPSGKQFF. CDR3 nucleotide sequence: TGTGCCAGCAGTCCTCACCCTAGCGGAAAGCAGTTCTTC.

V gene TRBV7-8 combines with J gene TRBJ2-1, with D maybe TRBD2 (6 bases). The germline V gene has CDR1 SGHVS and CDR2 FQNEAQ. The CDR3 totals 16 residues. V shed 4 bases and J shed 3 bases, with 16 bases lying between them. The CDR3 nucleotides read TGTGCCAGCAGCTCCCCGAGGCGGGGAGACTACAATGAGCAGTTCTTC. This encodes CASSSPRRGDYNEQFF. The whole variable domain, filled in from reference TRBV7-8 and TRBJ2-1, reads GAGVSQSPRYKVAKRGQDVALRCDPISGHVSLFWYQQALGQGPEFLTYFQNEAQLDKSGLPSDRFFAERPEGSVSTLKIQRTQQEDSAVYLCASSSPRRGDYNEQFFGPGTRLTVL.